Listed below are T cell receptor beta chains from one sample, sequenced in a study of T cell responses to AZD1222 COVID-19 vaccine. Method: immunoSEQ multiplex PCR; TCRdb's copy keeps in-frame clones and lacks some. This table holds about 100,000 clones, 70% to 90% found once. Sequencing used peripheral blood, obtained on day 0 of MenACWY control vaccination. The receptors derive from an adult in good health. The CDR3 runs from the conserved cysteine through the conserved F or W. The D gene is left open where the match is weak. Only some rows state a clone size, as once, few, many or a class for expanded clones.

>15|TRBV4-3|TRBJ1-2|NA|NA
CASSQVAPGDYGYTF
TGCGCCAGCAGCCAAGTAGCCCCCGGAGACTATGGCTACACCTTC
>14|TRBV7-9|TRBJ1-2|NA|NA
CASSLPGFSYGYTF
TGTGCCAGCAGCTTACCAGGGTTCAGCTATGGCTACACCTTC
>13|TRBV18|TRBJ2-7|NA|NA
CASSPDRDYEQYF
TGTGCCAGCTCACCGGACAGAGACTACGAGCAGTACTTC
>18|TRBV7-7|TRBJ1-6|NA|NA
CASSPPGRASSYNSPLHF
TGTGCCAGCAGCCCACCCGGACGGGCAAGCTCCTATAATTCACCCCTCCACTTT
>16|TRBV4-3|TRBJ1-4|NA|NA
CASSQDARGGDEKLFF
TGCGCCAGCAGCCAAGATGCGCGGGGGGGCGATGAAAAACTGTTTTTT
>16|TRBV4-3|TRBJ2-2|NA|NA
CASSQDPLWGAGELFF
TGCGCCAGCAGCCAAGACCCCCTTTGGGGGGCCGGGGAGCTGTTTTTT
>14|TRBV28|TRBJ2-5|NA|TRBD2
CASQRGGGVETQYF
TGTGCCAGCCAACGGGGGGGAGGGGTAGAGACCCAGTACTTC
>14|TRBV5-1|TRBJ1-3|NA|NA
CASSPGSSGNTIYF
TGCGCCAGCAGCCCAGGAAGCTCTGGAAACACCATATATTTT
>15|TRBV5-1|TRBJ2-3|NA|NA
CASSLDTWGTDTQYF
TGCGCCAGCAGCTTGGATACGTGGGGCACAGATACGCAGTATTTT
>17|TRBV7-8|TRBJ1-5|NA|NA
CASSTRPGQSSNQPQHF
TGTGCCAGCAGCACTAGGCCGGGACAATCTAGCAATCAGCCCCAGCATTTT
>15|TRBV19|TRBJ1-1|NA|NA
CASRYGRGRNTEAFF
TGTGCCAGTCGGTACGGTAGGGGCAGGAACACTGAAGCTTTCTTT
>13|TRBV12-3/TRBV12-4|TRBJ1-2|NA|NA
CASSPNQIYGYTF
TGTGCCAGCAGCCCAAACCAGATCTATGGCTACACCTTC
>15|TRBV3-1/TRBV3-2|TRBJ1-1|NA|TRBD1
CASSFPGQGATEAFF
TGTGCCAGCAGCTTTCCGGGACAGGGGGCGACTGAAGCTTTCTTT
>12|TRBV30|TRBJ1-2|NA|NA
CAWSVIGGGYTF
TGTGCCTGGAGTGTTATCGGGGGAGGCTACACCTTC
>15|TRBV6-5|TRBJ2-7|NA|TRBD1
CASSYSRQGGLKQYF
TGTGCCAGCAGTTACTCGAGACAGGGGGGTTTAAAGCAGTACTTC
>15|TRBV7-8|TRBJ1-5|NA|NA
CASSLGRDRHQPQHF
TGTGCCAGCAGCTTAGGCCGGGATAGGCACCAGCCCCAGCATTTT
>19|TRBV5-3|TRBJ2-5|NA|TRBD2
CARSWPPGLAGDDQETQYF
TGTGCCAGAAGCTGGCCGCCGGGACTAGCGGGGGACGATCAAGAGACCCAGTACTTC
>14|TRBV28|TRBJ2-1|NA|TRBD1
CATSRDRAYNEQFF
TGTGCCACCTCCCGGGACAGGGCCTACAATGAGCAGTTCTTC
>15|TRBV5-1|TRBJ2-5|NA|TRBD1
CASSLGDSIQETQYF
TGCGCCAGCAGCTTGGGGGACAGTATACAAGAGACCCAGTACTTC
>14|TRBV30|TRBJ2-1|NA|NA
CAWRTGLAYNEQFF
TGTGCCTGGAGGACGGGACTGGCCTACAATGAGCAGTTCTTC
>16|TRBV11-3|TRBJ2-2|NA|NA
CASSLGAGQLPGELFF
TGTGCCAGCAGCTTAGGAGCGGGACAGCTGCCCGGGGAGCTGTTTTTT
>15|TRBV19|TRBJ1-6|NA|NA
CASTQGPIHNSPLHF
TGTGCCAGTACCCAGGGGCCGATACATAATTCACCCCTCCACTTT
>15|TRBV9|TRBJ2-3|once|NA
CASSKVARGTDTQYF
TGTGCCAGCAGCAAAGTGGCCCGGGGCACAGATACGCAGTATTTT